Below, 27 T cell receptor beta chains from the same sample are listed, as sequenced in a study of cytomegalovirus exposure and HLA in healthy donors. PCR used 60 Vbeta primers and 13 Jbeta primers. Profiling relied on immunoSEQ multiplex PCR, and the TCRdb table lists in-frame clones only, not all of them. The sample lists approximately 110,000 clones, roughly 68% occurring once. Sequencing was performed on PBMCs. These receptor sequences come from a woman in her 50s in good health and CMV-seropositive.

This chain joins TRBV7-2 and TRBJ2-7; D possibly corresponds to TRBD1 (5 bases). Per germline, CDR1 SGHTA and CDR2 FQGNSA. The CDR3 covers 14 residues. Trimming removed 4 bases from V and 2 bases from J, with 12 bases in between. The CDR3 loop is CASSSTGYAYEQYF. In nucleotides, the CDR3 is TGTGCCAGCAGCTCTACAGGATATGCCTACGAGCAGTACTTC.

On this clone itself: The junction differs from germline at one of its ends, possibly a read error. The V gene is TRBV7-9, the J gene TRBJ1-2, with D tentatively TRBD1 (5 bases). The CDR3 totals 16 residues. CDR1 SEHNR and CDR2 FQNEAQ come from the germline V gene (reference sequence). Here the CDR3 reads CSSIPPGLGLDYGYTF. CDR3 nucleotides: TGTTCCAGCATTCCCCCCGGCCTGGGGCTCGACTATGGCTACACCTTC.

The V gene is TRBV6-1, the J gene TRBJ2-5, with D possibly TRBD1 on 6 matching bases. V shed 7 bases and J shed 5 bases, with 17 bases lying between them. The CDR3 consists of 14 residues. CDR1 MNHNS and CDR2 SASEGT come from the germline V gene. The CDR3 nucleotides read TGTGCCAGCACCGAACCCCAGGGGCGGGAGACCCAGTACTTC. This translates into CASTEPQGRETQYF.

In DNA, the CDR3 is TGTGCCAGTAGTATAGATACCCGGGGAACCTACGAGCAGTACTTC. It is translated as CASSIDTRGTYEQYF. This chain links TRBV19 with TRBJ2-7; D perhaps matches TRBD2 (5 bases). Trimming stripped 0 bases from V and 2 bases from J, with 11 bases between. The length of the CDR3 is 15 residues. CDR1 and CDR2 from the germline V gene are LNHDA and SQIVND (reference sequence).

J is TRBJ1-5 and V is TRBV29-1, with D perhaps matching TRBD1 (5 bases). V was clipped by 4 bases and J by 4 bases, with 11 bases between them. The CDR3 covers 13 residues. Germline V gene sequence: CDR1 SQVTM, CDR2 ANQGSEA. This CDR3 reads CSVAREFNQPQHF. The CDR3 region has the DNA TGCAGCGTTGCCAGGGAATTTAATCAGCCCCAGCATTTT.

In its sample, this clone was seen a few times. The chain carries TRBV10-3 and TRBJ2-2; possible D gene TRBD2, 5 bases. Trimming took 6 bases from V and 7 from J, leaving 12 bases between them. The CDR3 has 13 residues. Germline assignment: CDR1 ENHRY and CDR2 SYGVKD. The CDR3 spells CAIRQGGHGELFF. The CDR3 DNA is TGTGCCATCAGACAAGGAGGTCACGGGGAGCTGTTTTTT.

DNA of the CDR3: TGTGCCAGCACCCCGGGACAGAGGAATTCACCCCTCCACTTT. Protein product: CASTPGQRNSPLHF. The V and J genes are TRBV28 and TRBJ1-6; 7 bases match TRBD1. Per the germline V gene, CDR1 is MDHEN and CDR2 is SYDVKM. This CDR3 region has 14 residues. V was clipped by 7 bases and J by 7 bases; unmatched bases: 7. The variable domain in full, completed from reference TRBV28 and TRBJ1-6, reads DVKVTQSSRYLVKRTGEKVFLECVQDMDHENMFWYRQDPGLGLRLIYFSYDVKMKEKGDIPEGYSVSREKKERFSLILESASTNQTSMYLCASTPGQRNSPLHFGNGTRLTVT.

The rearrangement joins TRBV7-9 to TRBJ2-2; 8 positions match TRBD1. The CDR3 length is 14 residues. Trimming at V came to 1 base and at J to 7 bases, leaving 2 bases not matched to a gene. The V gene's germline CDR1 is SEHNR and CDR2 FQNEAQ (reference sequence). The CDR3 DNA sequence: TGTGCCAGCAGCTTAGTGACAGGGGTCGGGGAGCTGTTTTTT. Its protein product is CASSLVTGVGELFF.

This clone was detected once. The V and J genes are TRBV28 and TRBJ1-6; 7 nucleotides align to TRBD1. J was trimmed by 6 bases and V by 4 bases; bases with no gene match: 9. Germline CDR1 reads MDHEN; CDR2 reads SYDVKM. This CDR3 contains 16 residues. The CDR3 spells CASSSVGGQLNSPLHF. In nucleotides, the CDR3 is TGTGCCAGCAGTTCAGTAGGGGGACAGCTTAATTCACCCCTCCACTTT.

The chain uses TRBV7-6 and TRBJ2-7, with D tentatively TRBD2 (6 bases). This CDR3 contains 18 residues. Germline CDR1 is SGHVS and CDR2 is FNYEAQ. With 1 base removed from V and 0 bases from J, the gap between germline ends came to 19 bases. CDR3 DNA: TGTGCCAGCAGCTTAGTCCCCCCCCGTCGGGGGAGCTCCTACGAGCAGTACTTC. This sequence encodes CASSLVPPRRGSSYEQYF.

The CDR3 is CASTSGTDTQYF. In nucleotides, the CDR3 is TGTGCCAGCACTAGCGGCACAGATACGCAGTATTTT. The genes are TRBV6-1 and TRBJ2-3; D may be TRBD2 (6 bases). From germline, CDR1 is MNHNS and CDR2 SASEGT. The CDR3 is 12 residues long. Trimming took 7 bases from V and 1 from J, leaving 6 bases between them.

This chain's CDR3 is CASTDGMGDEQFF. The CDR3 bases are TGTGCCAGCACCGACGGAATGGGAGATGAGCAGTTCTTC. V usage is TRBV28 and J usage is TRBJ2-1; TRBD2 is a possible D gene (5 bases). Looked up from germline, CDR1 is MDHEN and CDR2 is SYDVKM. Trimming cost V 7 bases and J 8 bases, with 15 bases left between them. The CDR3 is 13 amino acids.

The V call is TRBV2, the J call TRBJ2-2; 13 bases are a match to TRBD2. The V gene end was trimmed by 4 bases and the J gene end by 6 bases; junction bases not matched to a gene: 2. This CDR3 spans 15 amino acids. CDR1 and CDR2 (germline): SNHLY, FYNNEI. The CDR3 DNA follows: TGTGCCAGCAGTGCGGGACTAGCGGGGTCCGGGGAGCTGTTTTTT. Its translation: CASSAGLAGSGELFF.

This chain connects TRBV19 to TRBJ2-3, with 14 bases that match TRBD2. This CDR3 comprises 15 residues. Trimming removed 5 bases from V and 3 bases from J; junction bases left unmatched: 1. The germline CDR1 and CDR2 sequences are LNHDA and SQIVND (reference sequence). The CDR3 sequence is CASSRTSGGTDTQYF. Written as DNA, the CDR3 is TGTGCCAGTAGTCGGACTAGCGGGGGGACAGATACGCAGTATTTT.

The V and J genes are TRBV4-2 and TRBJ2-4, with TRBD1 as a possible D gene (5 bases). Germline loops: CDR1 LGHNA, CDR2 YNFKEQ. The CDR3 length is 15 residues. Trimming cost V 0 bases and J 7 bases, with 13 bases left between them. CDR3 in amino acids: CASSQDRGRENIQYF. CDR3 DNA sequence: TGTGCCAGCAGCCAAGATAGGGGTAGAGAGAACATTCAGTACTTC.

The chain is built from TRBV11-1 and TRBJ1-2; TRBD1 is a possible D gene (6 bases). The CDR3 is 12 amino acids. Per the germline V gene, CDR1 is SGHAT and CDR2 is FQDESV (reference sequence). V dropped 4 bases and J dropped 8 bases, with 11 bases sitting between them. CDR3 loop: CASSSHRDGYTF. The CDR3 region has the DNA TGTGCCAGCAGCTCACACAGGGACGGCTACACCTTC. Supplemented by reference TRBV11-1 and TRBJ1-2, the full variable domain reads EAEVAQSPRYKITEKSQAVAFWCDPISGHATLYWYRQILGQGPELLVQFQDESVVDDSQLPKDRFSAERLKGVDSTLKIQPAELGDSAMYLCASSSHRDGYTFGSGTRLTVV.

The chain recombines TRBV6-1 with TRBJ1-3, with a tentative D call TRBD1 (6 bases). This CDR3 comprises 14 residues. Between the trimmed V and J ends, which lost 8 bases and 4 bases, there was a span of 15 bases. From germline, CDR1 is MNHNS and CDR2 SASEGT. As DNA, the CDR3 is TGTGCCAGCTTGGAGGGAGGGACAGGAAACACCATATATTTT. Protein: CASLEGGTGNTIYF.

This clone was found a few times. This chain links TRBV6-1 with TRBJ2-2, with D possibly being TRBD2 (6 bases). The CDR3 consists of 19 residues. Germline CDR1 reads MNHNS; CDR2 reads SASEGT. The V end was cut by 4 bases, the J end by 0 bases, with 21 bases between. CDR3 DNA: TGTGCCAGCAGTGGCCGGGGCGGGGCCAACTTCGCGAACACCGGGGAGCTGTTTTTT. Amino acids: CASSGRGGANFANTGELFF.

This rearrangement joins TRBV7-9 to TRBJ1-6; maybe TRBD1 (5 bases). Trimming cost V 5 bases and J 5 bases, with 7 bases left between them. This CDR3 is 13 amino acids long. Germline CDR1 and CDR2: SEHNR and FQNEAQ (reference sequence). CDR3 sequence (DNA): TGTGCCAGCAGCCGGGGGAATAATTCACCCCTCCACTTT. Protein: CASSRGNNSPLHF. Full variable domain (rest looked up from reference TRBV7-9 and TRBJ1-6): DTGVSQNPRHKITKRGQNVTFRCDPISEHNRLYWYRQTLGQGPEFLTYFQNEAQLEKSRLLSDRFSAERPKGSFSTLEIQRTEQGDSAMYLCASSRGNNSPLHFGNGTRLTVT.

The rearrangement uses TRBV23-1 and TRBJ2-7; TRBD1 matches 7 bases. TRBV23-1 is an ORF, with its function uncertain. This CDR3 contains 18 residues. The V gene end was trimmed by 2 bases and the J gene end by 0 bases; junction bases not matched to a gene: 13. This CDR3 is CASSQKLQHWDSSYEQYF. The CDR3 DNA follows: TGCGCCAGCAGTCAAAAACTCCAACACTGGGACAGCTCCTACGAGCAGTACTTC.

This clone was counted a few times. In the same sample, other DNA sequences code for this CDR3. The CDR3 protein is CASSPRGDEQFF. The CDR3, as DNA: TGCGCCAGCAGCCCTCGGGGTGATGAGCAGTTCTTC. The chain couples TRBV4-1 to TRBJ2-1; a possible D gene is TRBD2 (5 bases). Germline V gene lookup returns CDR1 MGHRA and CDR2 YSYEKL. With 4 bases removed from V and 8 bases from J, the gap between germline ends came to 9 bases. The CDR3 totals 12 residues.

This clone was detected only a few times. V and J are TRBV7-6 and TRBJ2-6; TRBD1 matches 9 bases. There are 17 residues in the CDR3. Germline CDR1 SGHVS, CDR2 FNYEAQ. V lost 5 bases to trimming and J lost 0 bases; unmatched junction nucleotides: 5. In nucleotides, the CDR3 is TGTGCCAGCAGCGAGGACAGGGGACACTCTGGGGCCAACGTCCTGACTTTC. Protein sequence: CASSEDRGHSGANVLTF.

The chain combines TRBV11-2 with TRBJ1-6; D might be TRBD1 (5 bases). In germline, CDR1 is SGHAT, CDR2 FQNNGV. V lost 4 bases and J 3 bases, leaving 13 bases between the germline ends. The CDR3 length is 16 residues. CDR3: CASSSGGRDYNSPLHF. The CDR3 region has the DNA TGTGCCAGCAGCTCGGGGGGAAGGGACTATAATTCACCCCTCCACTTT.

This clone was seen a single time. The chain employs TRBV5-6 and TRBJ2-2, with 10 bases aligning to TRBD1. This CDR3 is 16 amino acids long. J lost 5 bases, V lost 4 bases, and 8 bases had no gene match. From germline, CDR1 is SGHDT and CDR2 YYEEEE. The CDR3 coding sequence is TGTGCCAGCAGCGCCGGACAGGGGGTCTGGACCGGGGAGCTGTTTTTT. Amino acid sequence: CASSAGQGVWTGELFF.

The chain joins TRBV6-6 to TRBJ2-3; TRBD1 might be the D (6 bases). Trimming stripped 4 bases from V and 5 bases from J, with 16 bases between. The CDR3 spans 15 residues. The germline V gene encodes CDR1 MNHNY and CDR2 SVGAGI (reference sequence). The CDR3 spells CASSLTRGGIDTQYF. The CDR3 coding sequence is TGTGCCAGCAGTTTAACCAGGGGTGGGATAGATACGCAGTATTTT.

The chain's CDR3 is CASSYRHQGLQETQYF. The CDR3 region has the DNA TGTGCCAGCAGTTACAGACACCAGGGACTCCAAGAGACCCAGTACTTC. The chain is built from TRBV6-5 and TRBJ2-5, with D possibly TRBD2 on 6 matching bases. Trimming stripped 2 bases from V and 1 base from J, with 14 bases between. This CDR3 spans 16 amino acids. CDR1 MNHEY and CDR2 SVGAGI come from the germline V gene.

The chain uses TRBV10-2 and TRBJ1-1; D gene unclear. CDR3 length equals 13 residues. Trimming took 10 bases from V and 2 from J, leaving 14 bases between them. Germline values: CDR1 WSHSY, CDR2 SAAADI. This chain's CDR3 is CATAWQENTEAFF. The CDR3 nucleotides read TGCGCCACCGCCTGGCAGGAAAACACTGAAGCTTTCTTT.